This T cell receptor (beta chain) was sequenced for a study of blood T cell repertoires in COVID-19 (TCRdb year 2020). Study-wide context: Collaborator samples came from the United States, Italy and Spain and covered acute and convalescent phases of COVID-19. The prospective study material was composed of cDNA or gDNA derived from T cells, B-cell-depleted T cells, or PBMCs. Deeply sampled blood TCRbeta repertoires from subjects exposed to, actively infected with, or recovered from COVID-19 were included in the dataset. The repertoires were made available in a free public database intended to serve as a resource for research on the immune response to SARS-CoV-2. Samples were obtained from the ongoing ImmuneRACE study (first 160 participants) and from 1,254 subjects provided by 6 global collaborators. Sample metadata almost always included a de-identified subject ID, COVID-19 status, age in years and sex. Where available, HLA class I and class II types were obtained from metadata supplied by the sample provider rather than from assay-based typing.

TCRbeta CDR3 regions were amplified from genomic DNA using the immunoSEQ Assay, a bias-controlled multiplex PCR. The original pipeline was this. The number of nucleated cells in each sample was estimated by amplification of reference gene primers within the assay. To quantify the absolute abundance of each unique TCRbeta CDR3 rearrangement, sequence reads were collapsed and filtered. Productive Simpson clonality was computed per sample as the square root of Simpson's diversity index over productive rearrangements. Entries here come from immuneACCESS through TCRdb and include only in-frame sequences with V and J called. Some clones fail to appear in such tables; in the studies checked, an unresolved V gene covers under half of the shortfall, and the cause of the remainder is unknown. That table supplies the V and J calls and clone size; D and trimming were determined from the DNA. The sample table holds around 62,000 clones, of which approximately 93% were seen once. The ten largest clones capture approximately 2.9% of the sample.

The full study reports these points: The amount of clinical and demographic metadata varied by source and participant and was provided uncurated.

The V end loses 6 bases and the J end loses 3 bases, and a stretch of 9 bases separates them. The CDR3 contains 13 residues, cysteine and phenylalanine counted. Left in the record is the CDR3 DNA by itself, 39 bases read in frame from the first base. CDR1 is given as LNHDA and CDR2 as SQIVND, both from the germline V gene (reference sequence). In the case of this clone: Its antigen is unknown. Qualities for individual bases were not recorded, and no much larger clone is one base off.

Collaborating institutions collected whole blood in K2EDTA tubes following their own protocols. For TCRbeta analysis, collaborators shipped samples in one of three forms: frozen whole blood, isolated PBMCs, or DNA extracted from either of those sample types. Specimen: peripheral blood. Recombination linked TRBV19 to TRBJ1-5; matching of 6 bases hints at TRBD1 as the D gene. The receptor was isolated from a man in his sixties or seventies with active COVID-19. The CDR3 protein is CASSQGYNQPQHF. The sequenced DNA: TGTGCCAGTAGCCAGGGGTACAATCAGCCCCAGCATTTT. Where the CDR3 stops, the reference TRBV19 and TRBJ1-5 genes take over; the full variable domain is DGGITQSPKYLFRKEGQNVTLSCEQNLNHDAMYWYRQDPGQGLRLIYYSQIVNDFQKGDIAEGYSVSREKKESFPLTVTSAQKNPTAFYLCASSQGYNQPQHFGDGTRLSIL.